The 19 T cell receptor beta chains reported below all come from one sample, sequenced in a study of human T cells and chemical hapten exposure (dated by TCRdb to the early 2020s). Sample time point, as interpreted from the label and publication: patch test 1, 2 weeks after DPC sensitization. The treatment or condition label, as the study defines it: therapeutic diphenylcyclopropenone sensitization with weekly scalp DPC. Library generation was performed with RACE. Sequencing instrument: NextSeq 500. TCRdb reran the public reads through fastp at Q25 and MiXCR, keeping productive beta chains. Rows matching on CDR3 protein sequence are summarized as one entry with the most common DNA and genes. In all, the sample holds 180,000 or so distinct CDR3 sequences, and around 22% of those were seen once. Jointly, the top ten make up under 7% of the sample. Here the sequenced sample was whole blood, taken in connection with sensitization to the hapten diphenylcyclopropenone (DPC). The receptor set was obtained from a woman in her forties or fifties with alopecia areata. Some clones in this sample may be carry-over from other donors' samples.

This clonotype appeared a few times. V gene TRBV25-1 combines with J gene TRBJ2-1; 8 bases line up with TRBD1. The CDR3 runs to 13 residues. After removal of 8 bases from V and 8 bases from J, the junction contained 8 bases not matched to a gene. Germline values: CDR1 MGHDK, CDR2 SYGVNS. CDR3 sequence: CASGQGGSDEQFF. The CDR3 DNA is TGTGCCAGCGGACAGGGAGGAAGTGATGAGCAGTTCTTC. Drawing the rest from reference TRBV25-1 and TRBJ2-1, the complete variable domain is EADIYQTPRYLVIGTGKKITLECSQTMGHDKMYWYQQDPGMELHLIHYSYGVNSTEKGDLSSESTVSRIRTEHFPLTLESARPSHTSQYLCASGQGGSDEQFFGPGTRLTVL.

This clonotype turned up a few times. This chain connects TRBV5-1 to TRBJ1-3; D remains unclear. The V gene lost 5 bases and the J gene lost 2 bases, with 8 bases spanning the gap. There are 13 residues in the CDR3. Germline CDR1 reads SGHRS; CDR2 reads YFSETQ. The CDR3 spells CASRGSPGNTIYF. CDR3 DNA: TGCGCCAGCAGGGGCTCACCTGGAAACACCATATATTTT.

This clonotype was seen ten or more times. The chain links TRBV5-1 to TRBJ2-7, with 13 bases identical to TRBD2. The CDR3 has 15 residues. Trimming took 5 bases from V and 3 from J; bases not matched to a gene: 5. Germline CDR1 reads SGHRS; CDR2 reads YFSETQ. The CDR3 loop reads CASSRTSGSVYEQYF. Here the CDR3 DNA reads TGCGCCAGCAGTAGGACTAGCGGGAGTGTCTACGAGCAGTACTTC.

V and J are TRBV2 and TRBJ1-2; D is possibly TRBD1 (5 bases). Germline assignment: CDR1 SNHLY and CDR2 FYNNEI. Deletions cut 6 bases from V and 1 base from J, with 15 bases between. The CDR3 contains 15 residues. The CDR3 nucleotides read TGTGCCAGCAGCTCGAATCGGGGGTTTAACTATGGCTACACCTTC. This encodes CASSSNRGFNYGYTF.

This clonotype was observed a handful of times. The J gene is TRBJ2-1, the V gene TRBV29-1; possibly TRBD1 for D (5 bases). Trimming cost V 3 bases and J 13 bases, with 13 bases left between them. CDR3 length: 11 amino acids. Germline lookup yields CDR1 SQVTM and CDR2 ANQGSEA. The CDR3 DNA sequence: TGCAGCGTTGAGGGGCCTGACATTCAGTTCTTC. This translates into CSVEGPDIQFF.

The chain carries TRBV5-1 and TRBJ2-2; possible D gene TRBD1, 5 bases. The CDR3 contains 15 residues. Trimming stripped 6 bases from V and 3 bases from J, with 15 bases between. Germline CDR1 is SGHRS and CDR2 is YFSETQ. CDR3 sequence (DNA): TGCGCCAGCACCCCCGGTGGGGCATACACCGGGGAGCTGTTTTTT. Translated, it gives CASTPGGAYTGELFF. The full variable domain, completed using reference TRBV5-1 and TRBJ2-2, is KAGVTQTPRYLIKTRGQQVTLSCSPISGHRSVSWYQQTPGQGLQFLFEYFSETQRNKGNFPGRFSGRQFSNSRSEMNVSTLELGDSALYLCASTPGGAYTGELFFGEGSRLTVL.

The chain is built from TRBV5-1 and TRBJ1-1; TRBD1 is a possible D gene (5 bases). V was shortened by 1 base and J by 3 bases, with 10 bases between the two germline ends. The CDR3 spans 14 residues. Germline assignment: CDR1 SGHRS and CDR2 YFSETQ. CDR3 coding DNA: TGCGCCAGCAGCTTGTTGGGGCGCGACACTGAAGCTTTCTTT. Amino acid sequence: CASSLLGRDTEAFF.

This chain joins TRBV20-1 and TRBJ1-6; D gene ambiguous. Trimming pared 6 bases from V and 7 bases from J, leaving 16 bases between. This CDR3 region has 14 residues. The V gene's germline CDR1 is DFQATT and CDR2 SNEGSKA (reference sequence). CDR3 in DNA: TGCAGTGCAAATCGAGATAAGAAGAATTCACCCCTCCACTTT. This encodes CSANRDKKNSPLHF.

This clonotype was counted only a few times. This chain joins TRBV29-1 and TRBJ2-5; D remains ambiguous. Germline CDR1 reads SQVTM; CDR2 reads ANQGSEA. The V gene lost 6 bases and the J gene lost 0 bases, with 5 bases spanning the gap. The CDR3 is 11 amino acids. CDR3 residues: CSVGNQETQYF. The CDR3 bases are TGCAGCGTGGGCAACCAAGAGACCCAGTACTTC.

The chain employs TRBV5-1 and TRBJ2-4, with 10 positions matching TRBD2. This CDR3 contains 16 residues. In germline, CDR1 is SGHRS, CDR2 YFSETQ. The V and J ends lost 0 bases and 0 bases, in that order; junction bases with no gene match: 0. The DNA for the CDR3 is TGCGCCAGCAGCTTGGGACTAGCGGGAGCCAAAAACATTCAGTACTTC. Amino acids: CASSLGLAGAKNIQYF.

The rearrangement uses TRBV6-5 and TRBJ2-5, with a possible D match to TRBD2 (5 bases). The CDR3 is made up of 15 amino acids. In germline, CDR1 is MNHEY, CDR2 SVGAGI. V was shortened by 0 bases and J by 4 bases, with 12 bases between the two germline ends. The CDR3 protein is CASSYSRGRGETQYF. In DNA, the CDR3 is TGTGCCAGCAGTTACTCGAGAGGCCGGGGAGAGACCCAGTACTTC.

The rearrangement joins TRBV9 to TRBJ2-7; D tentatively fits TRBD1 or TRBD2 (5 bases each). Germline V gene data show CDR1 as SGDLS and CDR2 as YYNGEE. The CDR3 has 15 amino acids. V dropped 1 base and J dropped 0 bases, with 11 bases sitting between them. CDR3 region: CASSVPGPASYEQYF. The CDR3 DNA follows: TGTGCCAGCAGCGTACCGGGACCTGCCTCCTACGAGCAGTACTTC.

This clonotype occurred a few times. The chain uses TRBV2 and TRBJ1-1; the D gene is possibly TRBD1 (6 bases). V was pared by 6 bases and J by 1 base, with 12 bases between. From germline, CDR1 is SNHLY and CDR2 FYNNEI. The CDR3 has 14 amino acids. CDR3 region: CASRALGGNTEAFF. The CDR3 DNA follows: TGTGCCAGCAGAGCCTTAGGGGGGAACACTGAAGCTTTCTTT.

The V and J genes are TRBV7-7 and TRBJ2-2; no clear D gene. V was clipped by 3 bases and J by 8 bases, with 13 bases between them. From germline, CDR1 is SSHAT and CDR2 FNYEAQ (reference sequence). The CDR3 sequence is 14 residues long. This chain's CDR3 is CASSFGPGAGELFF. The CDR3 DNA follows: TGTGCCAGCAGCTTTGGGCCGGGCGCAGGGGAGCTGTTTTTT. The full variable domain, in which reference TRBV7-7 and TRBJ2-2 provide the parts outside the CDR3, is GAGVSQSPRYKVTKRGQDVTLRCDPISSHATLYWYQQALGQGPEFLTYFNYEAQPDKSGLPSDRFSAERPEGSISTLTIQRTEQRDSAMYRCASSFGPGAGELFFGEGSRLTVL.

The genes are TRBV20-1 and TRBJ1-3; maybe TRBD1 (5 bases). CDR1 DFQATT and CDR2 SNEGSKA come from the germline V gene (reference sequence). Trimming removed 0 bases from V and 0 bases from J, with 12 bases in between. The CDR3 loop spans 16 amino acids. The chain's CDR3 is CSARDARADSGNTIYF. As DNA, the CDR3 is TGCAGTGCTAGAGATGCCAGGGCCGACTCTGGAAACACCATATATTTT.

In its sample, this clonotype was seen many times. The gene calls are TRBV15 and TRBJ1-1; D uncertain. Trimming removed 0 bases from V and 6 bases from J, with 5 bases in between. The germline CDR1 and CDR2 sequences are LNHNV and YYDKDF (reference sequence). This CDR3 has 12 amino acids. This CDR3 reads CATSRDYAEAFF. Written as DNA, the CDR3 is TGTGCCACCAGCAGAGATTACGCTGAAGCTTTCTTT.

This clonotype has a count of ten or more. This sequence joins TRBV18 and TRBJ2-2; tentatively, D is TRBD2 (5 bases). Germline V gives CDR1 KGHSH, CDR2 LQKENI. The CDR3 has 19 amino acids. With 4 bases removed from V and 1 base from J, the gap between germline ends came to 22 bases. CDR3 in amino acids: CASSLLSSFSYQNTGELFF. In DNA, the CDR3 is TGTGCCAGCTCACTACTCTCTAGCTTCTCATACCAGAACACCGGGGAGCTGTTTTTT.

This clonotype was seen more than once but under ten times. The chain links TRBV20-1 to TRBJ2-7; D is perhaps TRBD2 (6 bases). The CDR3 loop spans 13 amino acids. V was pared by 1 base and J by 2 bases, with 9 bases between. The germline gives CDR1 DFQATT, CDR2 SNEGSKA (reference sequence). CDR3 bases: TGCAGTGCTAGAGTGGGAGGACCCTACGAGCAGTACTTC. This encodes CSARVGGPYEQYF.

This sequence joins TRBV29-1 and TRBJ2-7; TRBD1 aligns across 8 bases. Germline trimming cut 7 bases from V and 0 bases from J; bases unmatched to any gene: 5. The CDR3 runs to 13 residues. In germline, CDR1 is SQVTM, CDR2 ANQGSEA. The chain's CDR3 is CSAGQGISYEQYF. As DNA, the CDR3 is TGCAGCGCTGGACAGGGCATCTCCTACGAGCAGTACTTC.